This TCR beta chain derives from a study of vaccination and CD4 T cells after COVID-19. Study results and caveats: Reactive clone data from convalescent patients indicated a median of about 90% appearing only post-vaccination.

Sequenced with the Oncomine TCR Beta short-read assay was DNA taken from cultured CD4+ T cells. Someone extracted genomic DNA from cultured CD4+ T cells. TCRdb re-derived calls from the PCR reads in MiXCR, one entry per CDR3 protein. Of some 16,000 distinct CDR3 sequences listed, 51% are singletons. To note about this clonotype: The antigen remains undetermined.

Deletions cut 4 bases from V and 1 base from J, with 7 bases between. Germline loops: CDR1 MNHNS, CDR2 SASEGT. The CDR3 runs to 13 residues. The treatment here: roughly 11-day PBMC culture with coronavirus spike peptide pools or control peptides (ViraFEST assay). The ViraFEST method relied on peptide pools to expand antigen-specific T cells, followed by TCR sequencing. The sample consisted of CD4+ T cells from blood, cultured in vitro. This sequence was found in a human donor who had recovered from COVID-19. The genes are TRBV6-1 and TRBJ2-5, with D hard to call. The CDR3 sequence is CASSATVQETQYF. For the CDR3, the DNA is TGTGCCAGCAGTGCCACAGTCCAAGAGACCCAGTACTTC.